A single sample gave rise to the 27 T cell receptor beta chains below, sequenced in a study of blood T cell repertoires in COVID-19. Using immunoSEQ multiplex PCR, the repertoire was profiled, and TCRdb retains in-frame clones only, with some absent. The sample carries 450,000 or so clones, over 75% recorded once. Sequenced: peripheral blood. These receptors came from a woman aged 35 to 49 with COVID-19, enrolled during active disease.

This chain links TRBV9 with TRBJ2-5; TRBD2 aligns across 8 bases. Germline V CDR1 and CDR2: SGDLS, YYNGEE. CDR3 length: 15 residues. J was trimmed by 5 bases and V by 3 bases; bases with no gene match: 9. In DNA, the CDR3 is TGTGCCAGCAGCGGACAGCGGGAGCGGGGGGAGACCCAGTACTTC. Protein product: CASSGQRERGETQYF.

The table lists this clone with a count of one. The chain uses TRBV6-8 and TRBJ2-5, with D possibly matching TRBD2 (5 bases). Germline V lookup: CDR1 MNHGY, CDR2 SAAAGT. This CDR3 has 14 amino acids. The V end was cut by 5 bases, the J end by 2 bases, with 12 bases between. The CDR3 is CASSPTSDQETQYF. CDR3 DNA sequence: TGTGCCAGCAGTCCCACTAGTGATCAAGAGACCCAGTACTTC.

This clone appeared a single time. V is TRBV27 and J is TRBJ2-3; no firm D call. V was trimmed by 2 bases and J by 0 bases, leaving 12 bases between them. The CDR3 contains 16 residues. CDR1 and CDR2 (germline): MNHEY, SMNVEV (reference sequence). CDR3 loop: CASSLKPPRSTDTQYF. CDR3 DNA sequence: TGTGCCAGCAGTTTAAAGCCACCACGTAGCACAGATACGCAGTATTTT.

The chain employs TRBV5-6 and TRBJ1-2, with D maybe TRBD1 (5 bases). Trimming left V 5 bases short and J 3 bases short, with 14 bases between. In germline, CDR1 is SGHDT, CDR2 YYEEEE. The length of the CDR3 is 14 residues. The CDR3 DNA reads as TGTGCCAGCAGGCCCCCGGGAGGGGACTATGGCTACACCTTC. Its protein is CASRPPGGDYGYTF.

J is TRBJ1-1 and V is TRBV6-6; a weak D match, TRBD1 (6 bases). Germline CDR1 and CDR2: MNHNY and SVGAGI (reference sequence). V was cut by 0 bases and J by 1 base, with 6 bases left in between. The CDR3 covers 14 residues. CDR3 amino acids: CASSYSQGNTEAFF. The DNA of the CDR3 is TGTGCCAGCAGTTACTCACAGGGGAACACTGAAGCTTTCTTT.

About this clone: Other nucleotide sequences in the sample specify the same CDR3. V gene TRBV10-3 combines with J gene TRBJ1-2; D perhaps matches TRBD1 (5 bases). Germline V gene lookup returns CDR1 ENHRY and CDR2 SYGVKD. The CDR3 is made up of 14 amino acids. Trimming shortened V by 0 bases and J by 2 bases, and 7 bases separated the two germline ends. The CDR3 DNA sequence: TGTGCCATCAGTGAGTCCCGGGGGAACTATGGCTACACCTTC. Translation gives CAISESRGNYGYTF.

This clone was detected a few times. The chain couples TRBV19 to TRBJ1-4; possibly TRBD1 for D (6 bases). V shed 7 bases and J shed 3 bases, with 15 bases lying between them. Per germline, CDR1 LNHDA and CDR2 SQIVND (reference sequence). This CDR3 region has 15 residues. CDR3 in DNA: TGTGCCAGTAACAGAGGGGGTTCGGCTAATGAAAAACTGTTTTTT. Translation gives CASNRGGSANEKLFF.

On this clone itself: Compared with germline, one end of the junction differs, possibly owing to a read error. The chain recombines TRBV9 with TRBJ2-1, with D possibly TRBD1 on 6 matching bases. Germline loops: CDR1 SGDLS, CDR2 YYNGEE. The CDR3 sequence is 16 residues long. The CDR3 protein is CASSVVGAYSYDEQFF. The CDR3 DNA is TGTGCCAGCAGCGTAGTGGGGGCTTATTCCTACGATGAGCAGTTCTTC.

The chain uses TRBV2 and TRBJ2-7, with 12 bases lining up with TRBD2. CDR1 and CDR2 from the germline V gene are SNHLY and FYNNEI. V lost 5 bases and J lost 2; bases outside the gene matches: 10. This CDR3 region has 17 residues. The CDR3 nucleotides read TGTGCCAGCAGTCCACCCCCTAGCGGGGGGGCTACCTACGAGCAGTACTTC. Amino acid sequence: CASSPPPSGGATYEQYF.

This chain links TRBV19 with TRBJ2-7, with D tentatively TRBD1 (6 bases). Between the trimmed V and J ends, which lost 4 bases and 0 bases, there was a span of 10 bases. The CDR3 consists of 14 residues. Germline V gives CDR1 LNHDA, CDR2 SQIVND (reference sequence). CDR3 amino acids: CASSTNRDSYEQYF. The CDR3 nucleotides are TGTGCCAGTAGTACTAACAGGGACTCCTACGAGCAGTACTTC.

This chain links TRBV4-3 with TRBJ1-1, with TRBD1 as a possible D gene (5 bases). The CDR3 has 15 residues. Germline V lookup: CDR1 LGHNA, CDR2 YSLEER. Trimming shortened V by 0 bases and J by 1 base, and 9 bases separated the two germline ends. The CDR3 coding sequence is TGCGCCAGCAGCCAAGATCTAACAGGGAACACTGAAGCTTTCTTT. It yields the protein CASSQDLTGNTEAFF.

V and J are TRBV7-2 and TRBJ1-6; 7 nucleotides align to TRBD1. Trimming took 5 bases from V and 6 from J; bases not matched to a gene: 4. This CDR3 is built from 14 residues. The germline V gene encodes CDR1 SGHTA and CDR2 FQGNSA. CDR3: CASSPTGSNSPLHF. CDR3 nucleotide sequence: TGTGCCAGCAGCCCGACAGGGAGTAATTCACCCCTCCACTTT.

The chain combines TRBV7-9 with TRBJ1-2; TRBD1 might be the D (5 bases). Germline V gives CDR1 SEHNR, CDR2 FQNEAQ (reference sequence). This CDR3 contains 14 residues. V was shortened by 5 bases and J by 5 bases, with 15 bases between the two germline ends. DNA for the CDR3: TGTGCCAGCAGCCCACAGGTCAAGGGGTATGGCTACACCTTC. It yields the protein CASSPQVKGYGYTF.

This chain joins TRBV7-8 and TRBJ1-5, with 9 bases aligning to TRBD1. This CDR3 has 17 amino acids. From germline, CDR1 is SGHVS and CDR2 FQNEAQ. The V and J ends lost 2 bases and 6 bases, in that order; junction bases with no gene match: 11. The CDR3 loop reads CASSLHPTGGGGQPQHF. Written as DNA, the CDR3 is TGTGCCAGCAGCTTACACCCCACAGGGGGCGGGGGTCAGCCCCAGCATTTT. Based on the CDR3 plus reference TRBV7-8 and TRBJ1-5, the full variable domain is GAGVSQSPRYKVAKRGQDVALRCDPISGHVSLFWYQQALGQGPEFLTYFQNEAQLDKSGLPSDRFFAERPEGSVSTLKIQRTQQEDSAVYLCASSLHPTGGGGQPQHFGDGTRLSIL.

The rearrangement links TRBV2 to TRBJ2-3; 9 bases are a match to TRBD1. The CDR3 has 15 amino acids. The V gene end was trimmed by 5 bases and the J gene end by 2 bases; junction bases not matched to a gene: 5. Looked up from germline, CDR1 is SNHLY and CDR2 is FYNNEI. The CDR3 here is CASSTGTGITDTQYF. Written as DNA, the CDR3 is TGTGCCAGCAGTACCGGGACAGGGATCACAGATACGCAGTATTTT. Together with reference TRBV2 and TRBJ2-3, the CDR3 gives the full variable domain: EPEVTQTPSHQVTQMGQEVILRCVPISNHLYFYWYRQILGQKVEFLVSFYNNEISEKSEIFDDQFSVERPDGSNFTLKIRSTKLEDSAMYFCASSTGTGITDTQYFGPGTRLTVL.

As to this clone: Other nucleotide sequences in the sample specify the same CDR3. This chain connects TRBV30 to TRBJ1-2; TRBD1 might be the D (6 bases). Germline V CDR1 and CDR2: GTSNPN, SVGIG (reference sequence). The CDR3 extends over 11 amino acids. Trimming left V 5 bases short and J 2 bases short, with 6 bases between. Here the CDR3 reads CAWDRNYGYTF. The CDR3 DNA is TGTGCCTGGGACAGGAACTATGGCTACACCTTC.

The V and J genes are TRBV7-9 and TRBJ1-4, with TRBD1 as a possible D gene (5 bases). Trimming took off 1 base at V and 8 bases at J, with 14 bases between the two ends. The germline gives CDR1 SEHNR, CDR2 FQNEAQ (reference sequence). This CDR3 spans 15 amino acids. The chain's CDR3 is CASSLGGSWEEKLFF. DNA of the CDR3: TGTGCCAGCAGCTTAGGGGGCTCCTGGGAAGAAAAACTGTTTTTT.

This chain connects TRBV19 to TRBJ1-2; D is undetermined. This CDR3 comprises 15 residues. Germline CDR1 reads LNHDA; CDR2 reads SQIVND (reference sequence). V was trimmed by 0 bases and J by 0 bases, leaving 8 bases between them. The CDR3 spells CASSIEAGTNYGYTF. The CDR3 DNA is TGTGCCAGTAGTATAGAGGCAGGTACTAACTATGGCTACACCTTC.

Here the CDR3 reads CASSLGSQGSYGYTF. In DNA form, the CDR3 reads TGTGCCAGCAGCTTGGGCTCACAGGGTAGCTATGGCTACACCTTC. The V and J genes are TRBV7-2 and TRBJ1-2, with a weak D call TRBD1 (6 bases). V shed 3 bases and J shed 4 bases, with 15 bases lying between them. The CDR3 contains 15 residues. Germline V gene sequence: CDR1 SGHTA, CDR2 FQGNSA.

The rearrangement uses TRBV6-6 and TRBJ1-4; 7 bases map to TRBD1. Trimming at V came to 7 bases and at J to 8 bases, leaving 7 bases not matched to a gene. In germline, CDR1 is MNHNY, CDR2 SVGAGI (reference sequence). The CDR3 runs 13 residues. The CDR3 DNA sequence: TGTGCCAGCACAGGGGGTGTAAGGGAAAAACTGTTTTTT. Protein product: CASTGGVREKLFF.

The chain couples TRBV7-3 to TRBJ1-6; possibly TRBD1 for D (5 bases). This CDR3 is built from 14 residues. The V and J ends lost 0 bases and 8 bases respectively, with 8 bases between them. CDR1 SGHTA and CDR2 FQGTGA come from the germline V gene. In DNA, the CDR3 is TGTGCCAGCAGCTTAACAGGCAGGGATTCACCCCTCCACTTT. Protein sequence: CASSLTGRDSPLHF.

The CDR3: CATRGAGDTQYF. In DNA form, the CDR3 reads TGTGCCACCAGGGGTGCGGGAGATACGCAGTATTTT. V usage is TRBV24-1 and J usage is TRBJ2-3; TRBD2 might be the D (5 bases). From germline, CDR1 is KGHDR and CDR2 SFDVKD. The length of the CDR3 is 12 residues. Trimming cost V 7 bases and J 5 bases, with 9 bases left between them.

The genes are TRBV10-3 and TRBJ1-1; 8 nucleotides align to TRBD1. The CDR3 totals 14 residues. After removal of 4 bases from V and 5 bases from J, the junction contained 6 bases not matched to a gene. Per the germline V gene, CDR1 is ENHRY and CDR2 is SYGVKD. CDR3 amino acids: CAISGLQGATEAFF. CDR3 coding DNA: TGTGCCATCAGTGGTCTGCAGGGGGCGACTGAAGCTTTCTTT.

This sequence joins TRBV3-1 (or the pseudogene TRBV3-2) and TRBJ2-1; 9 bases match TRBD2. J gave up 8 bases and V 3 bases, and 2 bases lay outside the gene matches. Germline V gives CDR1 LGHDT, CDR2 YNNKEL (reference sequence). The length of the CDR3 is 13 residues. CDR3: CASSQREGHEQFF. CDR3 DNA: TGTGCCAGCAGCCAGCGGGAGGGCCATGAGCAGTTCTTC.

The chain is built from TRBV24-1 and TRBJ2-2; 7 bases fit TRBD1. The CDR3 is 15 amino acids. CDR1 is KGHDR and CDR2 is SFDVKD in the germline V gene. V dropped 9 bases and J dropped 4; count of bases not matched to a gene: 10. The CDR3 DNA sequence: TGTGCCACCGGTCCAGGGGGTAGAGGCACCGGGGAGCTGTTTTTT. This encodes CATGPGGRGTGELFF.

The chain recombines TRBV6-5 with TRBJ2-7, with 7 positions matching TRBD1. The ends lost 7 bases at V and 0 bases at J; junction bases unmatched: 3. This CDR3 has 13 residues. From germline, CDR1 is MNHEY and CDR2 SVGAGI. CDR3 protein: CASKRDSSYEQYF. CDR3 nucleotides: TGTGCCAGCAAGAGGGACAGCTCCTACGAGCAGTACTTC.

The V call is TRBV6-5, the J call TRBJ1-1, with D maybe TRBD1 (5 bases). The CDR3 has 15 residues. The germline gives CDR1 MNHEY, CDR2 SVGAGI. Trimming removed 0 bases at V and 5 bases at J, with 13 bases between. The CDR3 DNA reads as TGTGCCAGCAGTTACTCGATCCAGGGTAGGACTGAAGCTTTCTTT. It codes for CASSYSIQGRTEAFF.